The 32 T cell receptor beta chains listed next were all sequenced from one sample in a study of human T cells and chemical hapten exposure. Using its own MiXCR run on the RACE reads, TCRdb lists one record per CDR3 protein. The data hold 100,000 to 150,000 distinct CDR3 sequences, with approximately 10% observed a single time. Time point denoted: patch test 3, about 24 weeks after DPC sensitization. Documented treatment: therapeutic diphenylcyclopropenone sensitization with weekly scalp DPC. Sequenced here: whole blood, sampled in connection with sensitization to the hapten diphenylcyclopropenone (DPC). The receptors shown here come from a woman in her 50s with alopecia areata. Some clones in this sample may be carry-over from other donors' samples.

This clonotype was detected ten times or more. This sequence joins TRBV6-5 and TRBJ2-3; no definite D call. The ends were cut back, 0 bases at V and 3 bases at J, with 13 bases in the middle. Germline CDR1 MNHEY, CDR2 SVGAGI. The CDR3 consists of 16 residues. The CDR3 is CASSYSTPWRTDTQYF. CDR3 nucleotides: TGTGCCAGCAGTTACTCGACACCCTGGAGAACAGATACGCAGTATTTT.

This clonotype was picked up many times. The rearrangement joins TRBV4-1 to TRBJ1-1, with no clear D. In germline, CDR1 is MGHRA, CDR2 YSYEKL. CDR3 length equals 15 residues. The V gene lost 2 bases and the J gene lost 5 bases, with 15 bases spanning the gap. The CDR3 spells CASSQQDLRTTEAFF. CDR3 nucleotides: TGCGCCAGCAGCCAACAGGACTTACGAACAACTGAAGCTTTCTTT.

V and J are TRBV12-3 or TRBV12-4 and TRBJ1-1, with D possibly matching TRBD1 (6 bases). V gave up 0 bases and J gave up 4 bases, with 9 bases separating them. The CDR3 spans 14 residues. Written as DNA, the CDR3 is TGTGCCAGCAGTTTAGCGCGGGGGGCCACTGAAGCTTTCTTT. Translated: CASSLARGATEAFF.

A few counts support this clonotype. V is TRBV7-2 and J is TRBJ1-1; a weak D match, TRBD1 (6 bases). CDR3 length: 12 residues. Germline-derived CDR1 and CDR2 are SGHTA and FQGNSA. V was trimmed by 5 bases and J by 7 bases, leaving 11 bases between them. CDR3 nucleotide sequence: TGTGCCAGCAGCCCAACAGGGTTTGAAGCTTTCTTT. Translated, it gives CASSPTGFEAFF.

This chain uses TRBV7-9 with TRBJ1-6, with D perhaps matching TRBD1 (6 bases). Germline CDR1 reads SEHNR; CDR2 reads FQNEAQ (reference sequence). V lost 4 bases and J lost 10, with 17 bases in between. The length of the CDR3 is 15 residues. For the CDR3, the DNA is TGTGCCAGCAGCTCAGAGGGCGGGGGCATATCACCCCTCCACTTT. Protein product: CASSSEGGGISPLHF.

Details on this clonotype: This could be a read error, since a much larger clone is one nucleotide away. Because the CDR3 is missing its conserved closing phenylalanine or tryptophan, this is likely a read error. The chain combines TRBV6-5 with TRBJ1-2; D gene unclear. Germline V CDR1 and CDR2: MNHEY, SVGAGI. The CDR3 is made up of 13 amino acids. V gave up 6 bases and J gave up 5 bases, with 13 bases separating them. CDR3 in amino acids: CASRPDGLYGYTL. CDR3 coding DNA: TGTGCCAGCAGGCCCGACGGCTTATATGGCTACACCTTA.

The gene calls are TRBV6-5 and TRBJ1-1, with 9 bases identical to TRBD1. Germline-derived CDR1 and CDR2 are MNHEY and SVGAGI. The length of the CDR3 is 14 residues. Trimming removed 4 bases from V and 5 bases from J; junction bases left unmatched: 5. CDR3 sequence: CASSFTGGLTEAFF. Written as DNA, the CDR3 is TGTGCCAGCAGTTTCACAGGGGGCCTTACTGAAGCTTTCTTT.

This clonotype was picked up many times. The rearrangement links TRBV29-1 to TRBJ2-1; maybe TRBD2 (6 bases). The CDR3 totals 14 residues. Germline V lookup: CDR1 SQVTM, CDR2 ANQGSEA. V shed 3 bases and J shed 6 bases, with 15 bases lying between them. The CDR3 here is CSVEDGSRINEQFF. The CDR3 nucleotides are TGCAGCGTTGAGGACGGGAGTAGGATCAATGAGCAGTTCTTC.

J is TRBJ1-1 and V is TRBV6-5, with D possibly TRBD1 on 6 matching bases. Germline V gives CDR1 MNHEY, CDR2 SVGAGI. V lost 7 bases, J lost 3 bases, and 12 bases lay in between. CDR3 length: 13 amino acids. CDR3 region: CASITQGYTEAFF. CDR3 DNA: TGTGCCAGCATTACACAGGGCTACACTGAAGCTTTCTTT.

The chain is built from TRBV5-5 and TRBJ2-1; possible D gene TRBD2, 6 bases. This CDR3 spans 16 amino acids. In germline, CDR1 is SGHKS, CDR2 YYEKEE (reference sequence). V gave up 4 bases and J gave up 0 bases, with 14 bases separating them. CDR3 residues: CASSPGAGNSYNEQFF. In DNA form, the CDR3 reads TGTGCCAGCAGCCCGGGAGCGGGTAACTCCTACAATGAGCAGTTCTTC.

This sequence joins TRBV7-8 and TRBJ2-2; D possibly matches TRBD1 or TRBD2 (5 bases each). Trimming stripped 0 bases from V and 5 bases from J, with 10 bases between. CDR1 is SGHVS, CDR2 FQNEAQ, per germline. The CDR3 consists of 15 residues. The CDR3 bases are TGTGCCAGCAGCTTAGCGCAGGGACGGACCGGGGAGCTGTTTTTT. This sequence encodes CASSLAQGRTGELFF. Supplemented by reference TRBV7-8 and TRBJ2-2, the full variable domain reads GAGVSQSPRYKVAKRGQDVALRCDPISGHVSLFWYQQALGQGPEFLTYFQNEAQLDKSGLPSDRFFAERPEGSVSTLKIQRTQQEDSAVYLCASSLAQGRTGELFFGEGSRLTVL.

This clonotype was observed a handful of times. The chain carries TRBV27 and TRBJ1-5; possible D gene TRBD1, 5 bases. In germline, CDR1 is MNHEY, CDR2 SMNVEV (reference sequence). The CDR3 spans 15 residues. The germline V and J ends were trimmed by 2 bases and 2 bases, with 10 bases remaining between them. The CDR3 reads CASSLGREGNQPQHF. DNA of the CDR3: TGTGCCAGCAGTTTAGGCAGGGAGGGCAATCAGCCCCAGCATTTT.

This sequence joins TRBV12-3 or TRBV12-4 and TRBJ1-1, with TRBD1 identical over 9 bases. The V segment lost 6 bases and the J segment 4 bases; nucleotides outside the gene matches: 6. This CDR3 spans 14 amino acids. The chain's CDR3 is CASRQQGAVTEAFF. In DNA, the CDR3 is TGTGCCAGCAGACAACAGGGGGCGGTCACTGAAGCTTTCTTT.

The rearrangement uses TRBV5-4 and TRBJ1-2; D might be TRBD1 (5 bases). V lost 0 bases and J 0 bases, leaving 9 bases between the germline ends. Germline CDR1 is SGHNT and CDR2 is YYREEE (reference sequence). The CDR3 has 15 residues. The CDR3 loop is CASSLVGGTNYGYTF. The CDR3 nucleotides are TGTGCCAGCAGCTTGGTGGGGGGGACTAACTATGGCTACACCTTC.

The chain recombines TRBV12-3 or TRBV12-4 with TRBJ1-1; D is unresolved. The V end was cut by 6 bases, the J end by 2 bases, with 10 bases between. The CDR3 consists of 13 residues. CDR3 nucleotides: TGTGCCAGCAGCTTCCTTATAAACACTGAAGCTTTCTTT. Encoded protein: CASSFLINTEAFF.

The chain uses TRBV29-1 and TRBJ1-1; the D gene is possibly TRBD1 (5 bases). The CDR3 loop spans 14 amino acids. Germline loops: CDR1 SQVTM, CDR2 ANQGSEA. The V and J ends lost 1 base and 1 base respectively, with 10 bases between them. This CDR3 is CSVEAEGANTEAFF. For the CDR3, the DNA is TGCAGCGTTGAAGCGGAAGGGGCGAACACTGAAGCTTTCTTT.

This clonotype has a handful of counts. This rearrangement joins TRBV5-1 to TRBJ1-6; D not certain. The CDR3 has 12 residues. The V end was cut by 4 bases, the J end by 5 bases, with 4 bases between. Germline V gene data show CDR1 as SGHRS and CDR2 as YFSETQ. CDR3 sequence: CASSADNSPLHF. The DNA of the CDR3 is TGCGCCAGCAGCGCCGATAATTCACCCCTCCACTTT.

Only a few counts were recorded for this clonotype. V is TRBV30 and J is TRBJ2-7; tentatively, D is TRBD1 (6 bases). This CDR3 region has 14 residues. Germline V CDR1 and CDR2: GTSNPN, SVGIG (reference sequence). V lost 3 bases and J lost 2, with 14 bases in between. CDR3 sequence: CAWRRGTWTYEQYF. The DNA of the CDR3 is TGTGCCTGGAGACGAGGGACATGGACCTACGAGCAGTACTTC.

As DNA, the CDR3 is TGTGCCAGCAGTTTATCCGGGACAGGCTTAAACATTCAGTACTTC. As protein: CASSLSGTGLNIQYF. V is TRBV28 and J is TRBJ2-4; 8 bases fit TRBD1. V dropped 1 base and J dropped 6; count of bases not matched to a gene: 5. The CDR3 runs 15 residues. Germline CDR1 is MDHEN and CDR2 is SYDVKM.

Ten or more counts support this clonotype. V usage is TRBV29-1 and J usage is TRBJ2-1; 8 positions match TRBD2. Germline lookup yields CDR1 SQVTM and CDR2 ANQGSEA. The trim removed 7 bases at V and 15 bases at J, leaving 20 bases unmatched. The CDR3 loop spans 14 amino acids. In DNA, the CDR3 is TGCAGCGGTGGGCCCTCCGGGACTAGTGATCTGAGGTTCTTC. It codes for CSGGPSGTSDLRFF.

This clonotype was counted at least ten times. The CDR3 bases are TGCAGCGTTGACCTCGGACAGGGTAGGGAGCAGTACTTC. Protein: CSVDLGQGREQYF. V is TRBV29-1 and J is TRBJ2-7; 8 bases agree with TRBD1. V trimming: 3 bases; J trimming: 7 bases; junction bases outside the gene matches: 8. CDR1 is SQVTM, CDR2 ANQGSEA, per germline. The CDR3 has 13 amino acids.

This clonotype appeared a few times. This chain connects TRBV20-1 to TRBJ2-7, with 10 bases that match TRBD2. The length of the CDR3 is 14 residues. Germline V gene data show CDR1 as DFQATT and CDR2 as SNEGSKA (reference sequence). The CDR3 region is CSVAGTSDYYEQYF. In DNA, the CDR3 is TGCAGCGTGGCAGGGACTAGCGATTACTACGAGCAGTACTTC.

The chain recombines TRBV10-3 with TRBJ1-3; the match to TRBD1 covers 7 bases. Trimming cost V 2 bases and J 0 bases; bases outside gene matches: 4. CDR3 length: 16 amino acids. Germline lookup yields CDR1 ENHRY and CDR2 SYGVKD. This CDR3 is CAISERGQFSGNTIYF. The CDR3 region has the DNA TGTGCCATCAGTGAGCGGGGACAGTTCTCTGGAAACACCATATATTTT.

This clonotype occurred many times. The chain uses TRBV6-2 or TRBV6-3 and TRBJ1-5, with 10 bases matching TRBD1. The CDR3 spans 16 residues. Germline CDR1 MNHEY, CDR2 SVGEGT. After removal of 6 bases from V and 4 bases from J, the junction contained 9 bases not matched to a gene. CDR3 sequence: CASRKGWDRGNQPQHF. The CDR3 DNA follows: TGTGCCAGCAGAAAGGGCTGGGACAGGGGTAATCAGCCCCAGCATTTT.

This clonotype was seen many times. The genes are TRBV2 and TRBJ2-3, with 12 positions matching TRBD2. Germline V gene sequence: CDR1 SNHLY, CDR2 FYNNEI. After removal of 4 bases from V and 5 bases from J, the junction contained 4 bases not matched to a gene. This CDR3 is 15 amino acids long. The CDR3 protein is CASSALAGGQDTQYF. The CDR3 coding sequence is TGTGCCAGCAGTGCGCTAGCGGGGGGGCAAGATACGCAGTATTTT. The full variable domain, its missing parts supplied by reference TRBV2 and TRBJ2-3, is EPEVTQTPSHQVTQMGQEVILRCVPISNHLYFYWYRQILGQKVEFLVSFYNNEISEKSEIFDDQFSVERPDGSNFTLKIRSTKLEDSAMYFCASSALAGGQDTQYFGPGTRLTVL.

Only a few counts were recorded for this clonotype. The genes are TRBV6-6 and TRBJ1-2; D call uncertain. Trimming removed 6 bases from V and 0 bases from J, with 8 bases in between. This CDR3 contains 13 residues. Germline V CDR1 and CDR2: MNHNY, SVGAGI (reference sequence). The DNA of the CDR3 is TGTGCCAGCAGCCTAGCCTCTAACTATGGCTACACCTTC. Protein: CASSLASNYGYTF.

In its sample, this clonotype was seen a few times. The chain uses TRBV29-1 and TRBJ1-2, with TRBD1 as a possible D gene (6 bases). From germline, CDR1 is SQVTM and CDR2 ANQGSEA. V was cut by 1 base and J by 4 bases, with 10 bases left in between. CDR3 length: 13 residues. The CDR3 DNA reads TGCAGCGTTGAAGGGGGGCGCAGCTATGGCTACACCTTC. Protein sequence: CSVEGGRSYGYTF. Together with reference TRBV29-1 and TRBJ1-2, the CDR3 gives the full variable domain: SAVISQKPSRDICQRGTSLTIQCQVDSQVTMMFWYRQQPGQSLTLIATANQGSEATYESGFVIDKFPISRPNLTFSTLTVSNMSPEDSSIYLCSVEGGRSYGYTFGSGTRLTVV.

This chain connects TRBV5-1 to TRBJ1-1, with D perhaps TRBD1 (5 bases). The germline CDR1 and CDR2 sequences are SGHRS and YFSETQ. This CDR3 comprises 15 residues. V dropped 0 bases and J dropped 1 base, with 10 bases sitting between them. CDR3 in amino acids: CASSLAPGRNTEAFF. The CDR3 region has the DNA TGCGCCAGCAGCTTGGCTCCAGGGCGGAACACTGAAGCTTTCTTT.

The chain joins TRBV28 to TRBJ2-7; 11 bases match TRBD2. This CDR3 is 16 amino acids long. Germline lookup yields CDR1 MDHEN and CDR2 SYDVKM. The V gene end was trimmed by 5 bases and the J gene end by 2 bases; junction bases not matched to a gene: 8. Here the CDR3 reads CASSTPTSGTPYEQYF. The CDR3 nucleotides read TGTGCCAGCAGTACCCCGACTAGCGGGACACCCTACGAGCAGTACTTC.

This chain links TRBV4-1 with TRBJ1-1; TRBD1 aligns across 7 bases. Losses at the gene ends were 1 base for V and 6 bases for J; bases not matched to a gene: 8. Per the germline V gene, CDR1 is MGHRA and CDR2 is YSYEKL. This CDR3 comprises 15 residues. The chain's CDR3 is CASSQGSGGPPEAFF. The CDR3 DNA follows: TGCGCCAGCAGCCAAGGGTCAGGGGGTCCCCCTGAAGCTTTCTTT.

The V gene is TRBV29-1, the J gene TRBJ2-1; 10 bases align to TRBD2. The junction had 8 bases not matched to a gene; V was cut back by 3 bases and J by 6 bases. CDR3 size: 15 residues. The germline CDR1 and CDR2 sequences are SQVTM and ANQGSEA. CDR3 in amino acids: CSVERSSGRSNEQFF. The CDR3 DNA is TGCAGCGTTGAGAGGTCTAGCGGGAGAAGCAATGAGCAGTTCTTC.

This clonotype occurred a few times. The rearrangement links TRBV5-8 to TRBJ2-3, with a tentative D call TRBD2 (6 bases). The CDR3 loop spans 15 amino acids. V was pared by 6 bases and J by 0 bases, with 14 bases between. Germline CDR1 and CDR2: SGHTS and YDEGEE. This chain's CDR3 is CASTASGTSTDTQYF. As DNA, the CDR3 is TGTGCCAGCACCGCCTCCGGGACTAGCACAGATACGCAGTATTTT. The complete variable domain, with remaining parts taken from reference TRBV5-8 and TRBJ2-3, reads EAGVTQSPTHLIKTRGQQATLRCSPISGHTSVYWYQQALGLGLQFLLWYDEGEERNRGNFPPRFSGRQFPNYSSELNVNALELEDSALYLCASTASGTSTDTQYFGPGTRLTVL.